These 20 T cell receptor beta chains were sequenced from one sample in a study of blood T cells in healthy people across ages (dated by TCRdb to the mid-2010s). Library creation used 5' RACE. Sequencing instrument: Illumina HiSeq 2500. The second PCR ran for about 6 to 11 cycles and used a J-beta primer mix along with a sample-barcoded 5' primer. TCRdb passed the public sequencing reads through fastp at Q25 and MiXCR, retaining productive beta sequences. A single entry per CDR3 protein holds the most common genes and DNA from its merged rows. This sample has some 1.5 million distinct CDR3 sequences in its table, and approximately 30% of those were observed once. The ten top clones hold roughly 8.2% of the sample. The sequenced material came from blood. These receptors all stem from a woman in her twenties or thirties in good health.

The genes are TRBV7-9 and TRBJ2-1; 9 bases line up with TRBD2. The CDR3 has 15 amino acids. CDR1 and CDR2 (germline): SEHNR, FQNEAQ (reference sequence). The V gene end was trimmed by 4 bases and the J gene end by 9 bases; junction bases not matched to a gene: 10. The CDR3 spells CASSSIAGDPGEQFF. The CDR3 nucleotides are TGTGCCAGCAGCTCCATAGCGGGGGACCCAGGTGAGCAGTTCTTC.

The table lists this clonotype with a few counts. The V gene is TRBV29-1, the J gene TRBJ1-2, with D possibly TRBD1 on 6 matching bases. The V gene's germline CDR1 is SQVTM and CDR2 ANQGSEA. Trimming stripped 2 bases from V and 7 bases from J, with 26 bases between. CDR3 size: 17 residues. CDR3 in DNA: TGCAGCGTTGAACCCATGGGGCAGGGGTATGTTGCGCTTGGCTACACCTTC. Protein sequence: CSVEPMGQGYVALGYTF.

On this clonotype: The CDR3 ends on some other residue instead of the conserved phenylalanine or tryptophan, so this is likely a read error. This sequence joins TRBV4-1 and TRBJ2-1; D possibly corresponds to TRBD2 (5 bases). Germline-derived CDR1 and CDR2 are MGHRA and YSYEKL. This CDR3 contains 15 residues. The V and J ends lost 4 bases and 1 base respectively, with 11 bases between them. The CDR3 DNA reads TGCGCCAGCAGCCCCCGGACTGATTCCTACAATGAGCAGTTCCTC. Translating it yields CASSPRTDSYNEQFL.

This clonotype was counted at least ten times. The germline gene is not matched at one end of the junction; a read error may be the cause. The V call is TRBV6-5, the J call TRBJ2-3; TRBD2 matches 7 bases. This CDR3 region has 12 residues. Germline CDR1 and CDR2: MNHEY and SVGAGI. This CDR3 is CASTSGTDTQYF. The CDR3 DNA reads TGCGCCAGCACTAGCGGCACAGATACGCAGTATTTT.

As regards this clonotype: The junction shows a germline mismatch at one end, possibly a read error. CDR3 protein: CASSLAAGTFTDTQYF. The CDR3 DNA reads as TGCGCCAGCAGCTTAGCAGCGGGGACGTTCACAGATACGCAGTATTTT. The genes are TRBV11-2 and TRBJ2-3; 7 bases line up with TRBD2. From germline, CDR1 is SGHAT and CDR2 FQNNGV. The CDR3 spans 16 residues.

V is TRBV6-6 and J is TRBJ2-2; 7 bases match TRBD1. CDR1 is MNHNY and CDR2 is SVGAGI in the germline V gene (reference sequence). The ends lost 5 bases at V and 3 bases at J; junction bases unmatched: 6. This CDR3 region has 15 residues. Here the CDR3 reads CASSPNRGDTGELFF. CDR3 DNA: TGTGCCAGCAGTCCTAACAGGGGTGACACCGGGGAGCTGTTTTTT.

The table lists this clonotype with a few counts. This sequence joins TRBV15 and TRBJ2-1, with 8 bases identical to TRBD2. The CDR3 runs 15 residues. Germline loops: CDR1 LNHNV, CDR2 YYDKDF (reference sequence). The V gene end was trimmed by 3 bases and the J gene end by 5 bases; junction bases not matched to a gene: 6. In DNA form, the CDR3 reads TGTGCCACCAGCAGCTTCCTAGCGGGCAACAATGAGCAGTTCTTC. It specifies CATSSFLAGNNEQFF.

Comment on this clonotype: With a much larger clone just one base away, this may be a read error. The chain has TRBV10-2 and TRBJ2-3; D not resolved. Trimming took off 1 base at V and 7 bases at J, with 3 bases between the two ends. Germline-derived CDR1 and CDR2 are WSHSY and SAAADI. The CDR3 has 11 residues. CDR3 amino acids: CASSELYTQYF. DNA of the CDR3: TGCGCCAGCAGTGAGTTGTATACGCAGTATTTT.

This clonotype has at least ten counts. The CDR3 sequence is CASSQDSGVNYGYTF. The CDR3 DNA reads TGTGCCAGCTCACAAGACAGCGGCGTTAACTATGGCTACACCTTC. The V gene is TRBV18, the J gene TRBJ1-2, with D maybe TRBD1 (5 bases). V was shortened by 4 bases and J by 1 base, with 13 bases between the two germline ends. Per germline, CDR1 KGHSH and CDR2 LQKENI. The CDR3 has 15 residues.

The V gene is TRBV2, the J gene TRBJ2-3, with D maybe TRBD2 (5 bases). The CDR3 runs 11 residues. Germline CDR1 is SNHLY and CDR2 is FYNNEI. V was cut by 6 bases and J by 5 bases, with 6 bases left in between. CDR3 sequence: CASREVDTQYF. In DNA form, the CDR3 reads TGTGCCAGCAGGGAGGTAGATACGCAGTATTTT.

This clonotype was seen ten or more times. The rearrangement uses TRBV10-1 and TRBJ2-5; 7 bases line up with TRBD1. CDR1 and CDR2 from the germline V gene are WNHNN and SYGVQD (reference sequence). The CDR3 runs 14 residues. V was pared by 10 bases and J by 4 bases, with 12 bases of the junction left unmatched. CDR3 protein: CAIVGQRYSETQYF. The CDR3 bases are TGCGCCATCGTGGGACAGAGATATTCAGAGACCCAGTACTTC.

There are a few counts of this clonotype. The chain links TRBV19 to TRBJ2-5; D could derive from TRBD1 or TRBD2 (6 bases each). CDR3 length equals 13 residues. The germline V gene has CDR1 LNHDA and CDR2 SQIVND (reference sequence). Deletions cut 8 bases from V and 6 bases from J, with 16 bases between. CDR3 in DNA: TGTGCCAGTGGGGGGCTTGATAGGCAGACCCAGTACTTC. Translation gives CASGGLDRQTQYF.

The chain employs TRBV29-1 and TRBJ1-1; D is ambiguous. The V end lost 4 bases, the J end lost 1 base, and 10 bases lay between the germline ends. CDR3 length: 13 amino acids. CDR1 is SQVTM, CDR2 ANQGSEA, per germline. CDR3 bases: TGCAGCGTTGGTCGCAAGACGAACACTGAAGCTTTCTTT. Its protein is CSVGRKTNTEAFF.

Only a few counts were recorded for this clonotype. This chain uses TRBV12-3 or TRBV12-4 with TRBJ1-5; 8 bases are a match to TRBD1. The CDR3 has 15 residues. Unmatched junction bases numbered 8, after V lost 3 bases and J lost 7 bases. For the CDR3, the DNA is TGTGCCAGCAGTTTCGGCAGGGGGCTGGGGCAGCCCCAGCATTTT. This encodes CASSFGRGLGQPQHF.

This chain connects TRBV3-1 to TRBJ2-7; TRBD2 aligns across 8 bases. CDR1 is LGHDT, CDR2 YNNKEL, per germline (reference sequence). After removal of 4 bases from V and 6 bases from J, the junction contained 17 bases not matched to a gene. The CDR3 has 17 residues. In DNA, the CDR3 is TGTGCCAGCAGCCGGACAATACTAGCGGAGGATTCGGGCGAGCAGTACTTC. Translation gives CASSRTILAEDSGEQYF.

In regard to this clonotype: Relative to the germline gene, one junction end is altered; a read error may explain this. The chain carries TRBV2 and TRBJ1-2; 9 bases match TRBD1. This CDR3 is built from 14 residues. Germline loops: CDR1 SNHLY, CDR2 FYNNEI. The CDR3 sequence: CAGSAGTGRNGYTF. The CDR3 DNA follows: TGTGCCGGCAGTGCAGGGACAGGGAGAAATGGCTACACCTTC.

This clonotype was seen a handful of times. The V call is TRBV28, the J call TRBJ2-1, with D uncertain. V was cut by 6 bases and J by 0 bases, with 15 bases left in between. Per germline, CDR1 MDHEN and CDR2 SYDVKM. The CDR3 extends over 16 amino acids. The CDR3 sequence: CASRSSPRGSYNEQFF. The CDR3 coding sequence is TGTGCCAGCAGAAGTTCTCCACGTGGCTCCTACAATGAGCAGTTCTTC.

The J gene is TRBJ1-1, the V gene TRBV5-1, with D tentatively TRBD1 (6 bases). The CDR3 sequence is 17 residues long. CDR1 and CDR2 (germline): SGHRS, YFSETQ. The V and J ends lost 4 bases and 2 bases respectively, with 21 bases between them. In nucleotides, the CDR3 is TGCGCCAGCAGCGAAAGGACAGCAGGGCTAAGAAACACTGAAGCTTTCTTT. Its translation: CASSERTAGLRNTEAFF. Looking up the rest from reference TRBV5-1 and TRBJ1-1 gives the full variable domain: KAGVTQTPRYLIKTRGQQVTLSCSPISGHRSVSWYQQTPGQGLQFLFEYFSETQRNKGNFPGRFSGRQFSNSRSEMNVSTLELGDSALYLCASSERTAGLRNTEAFFGQGTRLTVV.

In its sample, this clonotype was seen many times. This chain joins TRBV11-2 and TRBJ2-7; 9 bases are a match to TRBD2. This CDR3 has 16 residues. The germline gives CDR1 SGHAT, CDR2 FQNNGV. Losses at the gene ends were 1 base for V and 1 base for J; bases not matched to a gene: 5. The CDR3 DNA is TGTGCCAGCAGCTTAGGAAGCAGCGGGAGGTCCTACGAGCAGTACTTC. This gives the protein CASSLGSSGRSYEQYF.

This CDR3 reads CSGLGTSNEQFF. CDR3 sequence (DNA): TGCAGCGGCCTGGGGACCTCCAATGAGCAGTTCTTC. The rearrangement links TRBV29-1 to TRBJ2-1; D tentatively fits TRBD1 or TRBD2 (5 bases each). Germline lookup yields CDR1 SQVTM and CDR2 ANQGSEA. Trimming cost V 7 bases and J 6 bases, with 13 bases left between them. CDR3 size: 12 residues.